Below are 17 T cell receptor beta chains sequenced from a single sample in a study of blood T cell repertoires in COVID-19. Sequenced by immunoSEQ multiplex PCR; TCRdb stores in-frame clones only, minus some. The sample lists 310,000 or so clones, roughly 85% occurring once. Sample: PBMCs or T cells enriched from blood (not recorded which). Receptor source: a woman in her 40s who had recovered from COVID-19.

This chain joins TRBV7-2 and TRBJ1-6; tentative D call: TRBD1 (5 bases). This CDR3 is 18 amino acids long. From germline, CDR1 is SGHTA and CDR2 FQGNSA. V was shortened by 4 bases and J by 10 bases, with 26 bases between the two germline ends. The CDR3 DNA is TGTGCCAGCAGCTCCGGGCCGGACGGGGGAAGGGGAAGCTCACCCCTCCACTTT. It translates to CASSSGPDGGRGSSPLHF.

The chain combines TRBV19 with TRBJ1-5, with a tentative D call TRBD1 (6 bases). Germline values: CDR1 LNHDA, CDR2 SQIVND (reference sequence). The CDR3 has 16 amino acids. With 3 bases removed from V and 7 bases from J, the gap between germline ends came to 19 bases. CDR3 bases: TGTGCCAGTAGTATTCGACAGGAAAGTGGAGCGCAGCCCCAGCATTTT. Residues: CASSIRQESGAQPQHF.

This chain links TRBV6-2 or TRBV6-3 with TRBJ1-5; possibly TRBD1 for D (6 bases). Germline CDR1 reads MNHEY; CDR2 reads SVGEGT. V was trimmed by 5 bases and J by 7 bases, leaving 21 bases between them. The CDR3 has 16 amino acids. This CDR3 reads CASSDPGGGGSQPQHF. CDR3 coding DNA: TGTGCCAGCAGTGATCCCGGGGGGGGCGGTAGCCAGCCCCAGCATTTT.

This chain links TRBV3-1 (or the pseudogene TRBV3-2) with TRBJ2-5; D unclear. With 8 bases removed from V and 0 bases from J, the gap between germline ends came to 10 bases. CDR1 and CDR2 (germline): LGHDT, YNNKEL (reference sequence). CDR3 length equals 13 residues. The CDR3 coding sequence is TGTGCCAGCGGTTTAGTGTACCAAGAGACCCAGTACTTC. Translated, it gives CASGLVYQETQYF.

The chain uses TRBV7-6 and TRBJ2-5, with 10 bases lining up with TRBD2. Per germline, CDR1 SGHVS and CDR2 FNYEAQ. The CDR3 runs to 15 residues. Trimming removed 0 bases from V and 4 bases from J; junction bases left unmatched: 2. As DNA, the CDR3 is TGTGCCAGCAGCTTAGCCCTAGCGGGAGCAGAGACCCAGTACTTC. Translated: CASSLALAGAETQYF. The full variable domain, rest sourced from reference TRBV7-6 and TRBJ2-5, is GAGVSQSPRYKVTKRGQDVALRCDPISGHVSLYWYRQALGQGPEFLTYFNYEAQQDKSGLPNDRFSAERPEGSISTLTIQRTEQRDSAMYRCASSLALAGAETQYFGPGTRLLVL.

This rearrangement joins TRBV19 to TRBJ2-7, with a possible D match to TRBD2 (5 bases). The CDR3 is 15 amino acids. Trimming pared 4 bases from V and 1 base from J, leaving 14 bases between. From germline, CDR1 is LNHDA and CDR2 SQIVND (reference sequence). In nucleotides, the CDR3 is TGTGCCAGTAGTAGGCGGGCGGATATATCCTACGAGCAGTACTTC. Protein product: CASSRRADISYEQYF.

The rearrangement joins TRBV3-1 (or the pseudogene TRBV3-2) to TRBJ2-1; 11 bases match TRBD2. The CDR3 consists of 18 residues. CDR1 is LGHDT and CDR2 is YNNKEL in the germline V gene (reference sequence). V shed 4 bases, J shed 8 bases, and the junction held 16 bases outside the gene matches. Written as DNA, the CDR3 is TGTGCCAGCAGCCTGGAGGCGTTAGCGGGAGGGCCTTCCGATGAGCAGTTCTTC. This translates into CASSLEALAGGPSDEQFF.

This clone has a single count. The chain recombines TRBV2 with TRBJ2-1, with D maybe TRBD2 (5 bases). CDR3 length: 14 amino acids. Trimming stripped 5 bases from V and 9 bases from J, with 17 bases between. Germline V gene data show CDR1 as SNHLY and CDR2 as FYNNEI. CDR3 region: CASSSPAVGVEQFF. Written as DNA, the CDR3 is TGTGCCAGCAGTAGCCCGGCGGTGGGAGTTGAGCAGTTCTTC.

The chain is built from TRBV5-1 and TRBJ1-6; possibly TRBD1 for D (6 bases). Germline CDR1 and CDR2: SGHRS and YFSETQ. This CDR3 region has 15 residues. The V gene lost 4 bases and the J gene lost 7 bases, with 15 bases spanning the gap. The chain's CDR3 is CASSTMDRGNSPLHF. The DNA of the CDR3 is TGCGCCAGCAGCACAATGGACAGAGGGAATTCACCCCTCCACTTT.

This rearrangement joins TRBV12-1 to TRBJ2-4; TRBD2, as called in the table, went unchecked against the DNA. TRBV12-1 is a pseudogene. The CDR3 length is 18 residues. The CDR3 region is CASSFFPTSGVAKNIQYF. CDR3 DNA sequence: TGTGCCAGCAGCTTTTTCCCGACTAGCGGGGTAGCCAAAAACATTCAGTACTTC.

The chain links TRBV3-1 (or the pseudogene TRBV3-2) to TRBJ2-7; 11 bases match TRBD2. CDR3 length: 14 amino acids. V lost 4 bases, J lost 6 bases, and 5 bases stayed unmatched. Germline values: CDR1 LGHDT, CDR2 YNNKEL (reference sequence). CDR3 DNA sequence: TGTGCCAGCAGCCCACTAGCGGGAGCCGGCGAGCAGTACTTC. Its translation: CASSPLAGAGEQYF.

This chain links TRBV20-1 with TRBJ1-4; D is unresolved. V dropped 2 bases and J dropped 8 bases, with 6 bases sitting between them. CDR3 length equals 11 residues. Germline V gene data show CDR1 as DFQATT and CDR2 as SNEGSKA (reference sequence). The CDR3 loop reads CSARFMEKLFF. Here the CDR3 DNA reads TGCAGTGCTAGATTTATGGAAAAACTGTTTTTT.

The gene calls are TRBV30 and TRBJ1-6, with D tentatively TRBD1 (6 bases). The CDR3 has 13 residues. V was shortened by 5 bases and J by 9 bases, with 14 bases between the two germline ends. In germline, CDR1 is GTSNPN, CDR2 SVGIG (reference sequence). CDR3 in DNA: TGTGCCTGGTCGAGGCAGGGGAGTTCACCCCTCCACTTT. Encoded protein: CAWSRQGSSPLHF.

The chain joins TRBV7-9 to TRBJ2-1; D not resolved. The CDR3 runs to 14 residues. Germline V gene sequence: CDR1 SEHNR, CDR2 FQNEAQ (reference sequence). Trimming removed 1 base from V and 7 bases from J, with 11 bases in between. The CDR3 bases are TGTGCCAGCAGCTTAGTCCTCACAAGTAATGAGCAGTTCTTC. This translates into CASSLVLTSNEQFF.

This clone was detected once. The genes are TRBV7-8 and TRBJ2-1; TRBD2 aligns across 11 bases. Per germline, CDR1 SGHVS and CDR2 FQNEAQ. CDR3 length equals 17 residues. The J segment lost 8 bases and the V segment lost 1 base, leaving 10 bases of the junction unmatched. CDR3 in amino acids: CASSLEASGRITYEQFF. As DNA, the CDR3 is TGTGCCAGCAGCTTAGAGGCTAGCGGGAGGATTACCTATGAGCAGTTCTTC.

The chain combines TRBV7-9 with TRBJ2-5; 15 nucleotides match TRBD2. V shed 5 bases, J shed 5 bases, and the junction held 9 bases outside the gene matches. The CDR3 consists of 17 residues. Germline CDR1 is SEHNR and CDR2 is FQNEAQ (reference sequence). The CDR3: CASSHKSGTSGRETQYF. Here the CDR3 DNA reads TGTGCCAGCAGCCACAAGTCTGGGACTAGCGGGAGGGAGACCCAGTACTTC.

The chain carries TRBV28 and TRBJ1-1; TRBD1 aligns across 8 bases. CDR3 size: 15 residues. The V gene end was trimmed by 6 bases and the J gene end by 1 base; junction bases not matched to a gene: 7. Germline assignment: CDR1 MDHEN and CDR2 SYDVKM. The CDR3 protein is CASRMGQAPNTEAFF. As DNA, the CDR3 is TGTGCCAGCAGAATGGGACAGGCCCCGAACACTGAAGCTTTCTTT.